This T cell receptor (beta chain) is drawn from a study of cytomegalovirus exposure and HLA in healthy donors. Findings of the study overall: About 90% or about 30% of the time was how often most TCR beta V segments were productive, according to an earlier analysis. HLA restriction was apparent for most CMV-associated TCR beta chains in a later analysis.

The study ran its PCR with 60 Vbeta and 13 Jbeta primers. The protocol was immunoSEQ multiplex PCR, while the TCRdb copy is restricted to in-frame clones and leaves out a portion. Counted here are some 110,000 clones, around 74% occurring once; the ten biggest clones make up 1.6%. It was healthy bone marrow donors who served as donors. Turning to this clone: The antigen is not known.

The clonotype originates from a woman younger than 30 in good health and CMV-seronegative. Specimen: PBMCs.

The CDR3 is CASSPPGSNEKLFF. DNA for the CDR3: TGCGCCAGCAGCCCACCAGGGTCTAATGAAAAACTGTTTTTT. This sequence joins TRBV5-1 and TRBJ1-4, with D possibly TRBD1 on 5 matching bases. Trimming took 4 bases from V and 3 from J, leaving 10 bases between them. CDR3 length: 14 amino acids. The germline CDR1 and CDR2 sequences are SGHRS and YFSETQ.